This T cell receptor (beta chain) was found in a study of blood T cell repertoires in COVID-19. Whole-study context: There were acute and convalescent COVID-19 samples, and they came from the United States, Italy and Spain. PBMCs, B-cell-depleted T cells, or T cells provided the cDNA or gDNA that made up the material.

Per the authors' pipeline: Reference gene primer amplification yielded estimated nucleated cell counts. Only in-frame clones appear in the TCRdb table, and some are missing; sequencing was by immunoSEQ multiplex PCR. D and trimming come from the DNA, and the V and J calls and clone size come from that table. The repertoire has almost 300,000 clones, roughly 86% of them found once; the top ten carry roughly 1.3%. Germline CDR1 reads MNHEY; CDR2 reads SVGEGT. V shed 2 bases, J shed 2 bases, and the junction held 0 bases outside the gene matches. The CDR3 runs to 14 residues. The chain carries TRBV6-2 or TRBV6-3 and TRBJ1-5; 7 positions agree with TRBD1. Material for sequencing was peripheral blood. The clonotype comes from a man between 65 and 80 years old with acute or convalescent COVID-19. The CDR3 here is CASSYTGGNQPQHF. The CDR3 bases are TGTGCCAGCAGTTACACAGGGGGCAATCAGCCCCAGCATTTT.